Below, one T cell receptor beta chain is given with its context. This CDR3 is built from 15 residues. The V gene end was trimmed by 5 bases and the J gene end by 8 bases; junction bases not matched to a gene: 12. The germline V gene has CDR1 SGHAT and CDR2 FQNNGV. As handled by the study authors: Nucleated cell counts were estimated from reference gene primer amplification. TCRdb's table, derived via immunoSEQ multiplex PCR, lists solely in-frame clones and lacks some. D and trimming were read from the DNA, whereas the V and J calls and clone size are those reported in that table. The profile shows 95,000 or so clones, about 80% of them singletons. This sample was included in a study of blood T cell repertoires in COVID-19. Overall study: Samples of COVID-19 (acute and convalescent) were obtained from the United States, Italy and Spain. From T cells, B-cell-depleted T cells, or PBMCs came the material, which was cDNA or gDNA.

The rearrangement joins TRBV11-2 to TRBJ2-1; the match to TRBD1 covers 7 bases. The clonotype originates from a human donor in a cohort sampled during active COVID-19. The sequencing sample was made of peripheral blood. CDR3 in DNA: TGTGCCAGCAGCGGACAGGTAATGAAAAGTGATGAGCAGTTCTTC. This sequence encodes CASSGQVMKSDEQFF.